The rows below give T cell receptor beta chains drawn from one sample of a study of vaccination effects on CD4 cells after COVID-19. The protocol was immunoSEQ multiplex PCR, while the TCRdb copy is restricted to in-frame clones and leaves out a portion. The sample lists roughly 50,000 clones; 79% were seen once. These TCRs' antigens remain unknown. The material sequenced was CD4+ T cells from PBMCs cultured with HCoV-OC43 spike peptides, taken before COVID-19 vaccination. The receptor source for this set is a human donor who received a COVID-19 vaccine. The CDR3 runs from the conserved cysteine through the conserved F or W. The order of the fields is clone size, J gene, V gene, D gene, CDR3 DNA, CDR3 protein. The D gene is left open where the match is weak. Size is stated for part of the rows, as once, few or many counts, or as a class when the clone is expanded.

clone size: .
J gene: TRBJ2-3
V gene: TRBV29-1
D gene: TRBD1
CDR3 DNA: TGCAGCGTAGTCGGGACAGACACTAGCACAGATACGCAGTATTTT
CDR3 protein: CSVVGTDTSTDTQYF

clone size: .
J gene: TRBJ2-1
V gene: TRBV18
D gene: .
CDR3 DNA: TGTGCCAGCTCTCAAGTGTGGGGGCAGGGATACAATGAGCAGTTCTTC
CDR3 protein: CASSQVWGQGYNEQFF

clone size: .
J gene: TRBJ1-2
V gene: TRBV28
D gene: .
CDR3 DNA: TGTGCCAGCAGTTTGAGGGTCTATGGCTACACCTTC
CDR3 protein: CASSLRVYGYTF

clone size: once
J gene: TRBJ2-5
V gene: TRBV6-5
D gene: .
CDR3 DNA: TGTGCCAGCAGTTACCGACAGGCTCAAGGGACCCAGTACTTC
CDR3 protein: CASSYRQAQGTQYF

clone size: once
J gene: TRBJ2-2
V gene: TRBV24-1
D gene: .
CDR3 DNA: TGTGCCACCAGTGCTGATGTAGACACCGGGGAGCTGTTTTTT
CDR3 protein: CATSADVDTGELFF

clone size: .
J gene: TRBJ1-6
V gene: TRBV28
D gene: .
CDR3 DNA: TGTGCCAGCAGTTTATTCGGAGGGAATTCACCCCTCCACTTT
CDR3 protein: CASSLFGGNSPLHF

clone size: .
J gene: TRBJ2-3
V gene: TRBV18
D gene: TRBD1
CDR3 DNA: TGTGCCAGCTCACCCGACAGGGACGCAGATACGCAGTATTTT
CDR3 protein: CASSPDRDADTQYF

clone size: .
J gene: TRBJ1-2
V gene: TRBV30
D gene: TRBD1
CDR3 DNA: TGTGCCTTGAAACGACAGGGGGTGGACTATGGCTACACCTTC
CDR3 protein: CALKRQGVDYGYTF

clone size: .
J gene: TRBJ1-2
V gene: TRBV15
D gene: .
CDR3 DNA: TGTGCCACCAGCAGCCAACGGGTTTTATATGGCTACACCTTC
CDR3 protein: CATSSQRVLYGYTF

clone size: .
J gene: TRBJ1-6
V gene: TRBV12-3/TRBV12-4
D gene: .
CDR3 DNA: TGTGCCAGCAGTTTTGGTAATTCACCCCTCCACTTT
CDR3 protein: CASSFGNSPLHF

clone size: once
J gene: TRBJ2-1
V gene: TRBV7-2
D gene: TRBD2
CDR3 DNA: TGTGCCAGCAGCGGGAGACTAGCGGGGGGCCAGTACAATGAGCAGTTCTTC
CDR3 protein: CASSGRLAGGQYNEQFF

clone size: .
J gene: TRBJ1-5
V gene: TRBV3-1/TRBV3-2
D gene: .
CDR3 DNA: TGTGCCAGCAGCTCCGGGGGGGAAAATCAGCCCCAGCATTTT
CDR3 protein: CASSSGGENQPQHF

clone size: .
J gene: TRBJ2-1
V gene: TRBV11-2
D gene: TRBD1
CDR3 DNA: TGTGCCAGCAGCTTTACCGGGACAGGGCTGTTCTTC
CDR3 protein: CASSFTGTGLFF

clone size: .
J gene: TRBJ1-1
V gene: TRBV7-2
D gene: .
CDR3 DNA: TGTGCCAGCAGCTCCGGCAGGGACATGAACACTGAAGCTTTCTTT
CDR3 protein: CASSSGRDMNTEAFF

clone size: once
J gene: TRBJ1-1
V gene: TRBV7-8
D gene: .
CDR3 DNA: TGTGCCAGCAGCTCTAACACAGGTTATGGGTACACTGAAGCTTTCTTT
CDR3 protein: CASSSNTGYGYTEAFF

clone size: .
J gene: TRBJ1-4
V gene: TRBV28
D gene: .
CDR3 DNA: TGTGCCAGCACCCTGGGGGGCGCCAATGAAAAACTGTTTTTT
CDR3 protein: CASTLGGANEKLFF

clone size: .
J gene: TRBJ2-2
V gene: TRBV7-6
D gene: .
CDR3 DNA: TGTGCCAGCAGCTTAGCGCTAGGCGTCACCGGGGAGCTGTTTTTT
CDR3 protein: CASSLALGVTGELFF

clone size: few
J gene: TRBJ1-1
V gene: TRBV7-9
D gene: .
CDR3 DNA: TGTGCCAGCAGCTTAGCGGAAATGAACACTGAAGCTTTCTTT
CDR3 protein: CASSLAEMNTEAFF

clone size: .
J gene: TRBJ1-4
V gene: TRBV3-1/TRBV3-2
D gene: .
CDR3 DNA: TGTGCCAGCAGCCAAAGGGGTCCGTCTAATGAAAAACTGTTTTTT
CDR3 protein: CASSQRGPSNEKLFF

clone size: .
J gene: TRBJ2-1
V gene: TRBV20-1
D gene: .
CDR3 DNA: TGCAGTGCTAGGGCTCGGTTCTTC
CDR3 protein: CSARARFF

clone size: few
J gene: TRBJ1-1
V gene: TRBV30
D gene: .
CDR3 DNA: TGTGCCTGGAGTGTATGGTCGGGGTTTCGAACTGAAGCTTTCTTT
CDR3 protein: CAWSVWSGFRTEAFF

clone size: .
J gene: TRBJ2-3
V gene: TRBV7-2
D gene: .
CDR3 DNA: TGTGCCAGCAGCTTAGCGGGGTCCACAGATACGCAGTATTTT
CDR3 protein: CASSLAGSTDTQYF

clone size: .
J gene: TRBJ1-1
V gene: TRBV28
D gene: TRBD1
CDR3 DNA: TGTGCCAGCGGGACAGCTTTAGGGACTGAAGCTTTCTTT
CDR3 protein: CASGTALGTEAFF

clone size: few
J gene: TRBJ1-1
V gene: TRBV9
D gene: .
CDR3 DNA: TGTGCCAGCAGCGTAGAAGCGGGGTCAGGAGCTTTCTTT
CDR3 protein: CASSVEAGSGAFF

clone size: .
J gene: TRBJ1-4
V gene: TRBV19
D gene: TRBD1
CDR3 DNA: TGTGCCAGTAGTAGGCGACAGGGTAATGAAAAACTGTTTTTT
CDR3 protein: CASSRRQGNEKLFF

clone size: once
J gene: TRBJ1-5
V gene: TRBV6-2/TRBV6-3
D gene: .
CDR3 DNA: TGTGCCAGCAGTTACTTGGACGCAAATCAGCCCCAGCATTTT
CDR3 protein: CASSYLDANQPQHF

clone size: .
J gene: TRBJ1-1
V gene: TRBV7-3
D gene: .
CDR3 DNA: TGTGCCAGCAGCCTACAGGGCGACACTGAAGCTTTCTTT
CDR3 protein: CASSLQGDTEAFF

clone size: once
J gene: TRBJ1-1
V gene: TRBV4-3
D gene: .
CDR3 DNA: TGCGCCAGCAGCCCGGGGCCACCGAACACTGAAGCTTTCTTT
CDR3 protein: CASSPGPPNTEAFF

clone size: .
J gene: TRBJ2-3
V gene: TRBV13
D gene: .
CDR3 DNA: TGTGCCAGCAGCTTAGTGACACACACAGATACGCAGTATTTT
CDR3 protein: CASSLVTHTDTQYF

clone size: .
J gene: TRBJ2-3
V gene: TRBV7-2
D gene: .
CDR3 DNA: TGTGCCAGCAGCCCCGGACTCAGCACAGATACGCAGTATTTT
CDR3 protein: CASSPGLSTDTQYF

clone size: .
J gene: TRBJ2-5
V gene: TRBV24-1
D gene: .
CDR3 DNA: TGTGCCACCAAGGGGAAGGGTTTTGGGACCCAGTACTTC
CDR3 protein: CATKGKGFGTQYF

clone size: once
J gene: TRBJ1-1
V gene: TRBV10-3
D gene: .
CDR3 DNA: TGTGCCATCAGTGATAACCTAGGGCGCACTGAAGCTTTCTTT
CDR3 protein: CAISDNLGRTEAFF

clone size: .
J gene: TRBJ2-1
V gene: TRBV6-5
D gene: TRBD2
CDR3 DNA: TGTGCCAGCAGAGTGAGCGGGGGGGATTACAATGAGCAGTTCTTC
CDR3 protein: CASRVSGGDYNEQFF

clone size: .
J gene: TRBJ1-2
V gene: TRBV7-2
D gene: .
CDR3 DNA: TGTGCCAGCAGCTTAGCCCCGACGGTTAACTATGGCTACACCTTC
CDR3 protein: CASSLAPTVNYGYTF

clone size: .
J gene: TRBJ2-5
V gene: TRBV5-1
D gene: .
CDR3 DNA: TGCGCCAGCAGCTTGGAGGACGGTGCGGGGGAGACCCAGTACTTC
CDR3 protein: CASSLEDGAGETQYF

clone size: once
J gene: TRBJ2-5
V gene: TRBV5-1
D gene: .
CDR3 DNA: TGCGCCAGCAGCTTGCTACTAGACACGGAGACCCAGTACTTC
CDR3 protein: CASSLLLDTETQYF

clone size: .
J gene: TRBJ2-5
V gene: TRBV27
D gene: TRBD2
CDR3 DNA: TGTGCCAGCAGTTCTCGGGACTATCAGACCCAGTACTTC
CDR3 protein: CASSSRDYQTQYF

clone size: .
J gene: TRBJ1-3
V gene: TRBV5-1
D gene: .
CDR3 DNA: TGCGCCAGCAGCTCGGGATCACCGAACTCTGGAAACACCATATATTTT
CDR3 protein: CASSSGSPNSGNTIYF

clone size: .
J gene: TRBJ1-3
V gene: TRBV30
D gene: .
CDR3 DNA: TGTGCCTGGAGAACGGTGGGTCGAAACACCATATATTTT
CDR3 protein: CAWRTVGRNTIYF

clone size: .
J gene: TRBJ2-3
V gene: TRBV9
D gene: TRBD2
CDR3 DNA: TGTGCCAGCAGCGTAGGGCTAGCGGGGGGGCTGGATACGCAGTATTTT
CDR3 protein: CASSVGLAGGLDTQYF

clone size: .
J gene: TRBJ1-1
V gene: TRBV10-1
D gene: .
CDR3 DNA: TGCGCCAGCAGTGCAGGGAACACTGAAGCTTTCTTT
CDR3 protein: CASSAGNTEAFF

clone size: .
J gene: TRBJ2-3
V gene: TRBV7-2
D gene: .
CDR3 DNA: TGTGCCAGCAGCTTAGCGGCAGATACGCAGTATTTT
CDR3 protein: CASSLAADTQYF

clone size: once
J gene: TRBJ1-3
V gene: TRBV9
D gene: .
CDR3 DNA: TGTGCCAGCAGCGTAGAAGCACAGCCTGACTCTGGAAACACCATATATTTT
CDR3 protein: CASSVEAQPDSGNTIYF

clone size: few
J gene: TRBJ2-1
V gene: TRBV28
D gene: .
CDR3 DNA: TGTGCCAGCAGTTTGGCGCCCAATGAGCAGTTCTTC
CDR3 protein: CASSLAPNEQFF